A selection of T cell receptor beta chains follows, all from one sample in a study of blood T cell repertoires in COVID-19. Clones were sequenced by immunoSEQ multiplex PCR, and TCRdb holds only the in-frame ones, with some missing. Seen here are over 85,000 clones, roughly 90% observed once, and the top ten hold less than 9.5%. Specimen: peripheral blood. The receptors stem from a man aged 55-75 years with acute or convalescent COVID-19. CDR3s include the opening cysteine and the closing phenylalanine or tryptophan. Each record gives: CDR3 protein, CDR3 DNA, clone size, V gene, D gene, J gene. A D gene is named only where the DNA matches it firmly. A clone size is listed for some rows: how often the clone was seen (once, few, many), or a class if it is expanded.

CASSIQVQGAGELFF TGTGCCAGTAGTATACAAGTACAGGGTGCCGGGGAGCTGTTTTTT many TRBV19 - TRBJ2-2
CASSQDNSHEQFF TGCGCCAGCAGCCAAGATAACTCCCATGAGCAGTTCTTC - TRBV4-3 - TRBJ2-1
CASSERTTGRSGANVLTF TGTGCCAGCAGCGAACGTACGACAGGGCGCTCTGGGGCCAACGTCCTGACTTTC - TRBV9 TRBD1 TRBJ2-6
CASSPTPGTEAFF TGCGCCAGCAGCCCGACGCCCGGGACAGAAGCTTTCTTT - TRBV4-3 - TRBJ1-1
CASSVWDSLKRADTQYF TGTGCCAGCAGCGTATGGGACTCCTTAAAGCGCGCAGATACGCAGTATTTT - TRBV9 - TRBJ2-3
CASSPPNSYEQYF TGTGCCAGCTCACCCCCCAACTCCTACGAGCAGTACTTC - TRBV18 - TRBJ2-7
CASSVDLASSYEQYF TGTGCCAGCAGCGTAGATCTAGCGAGCTCCTACGAGCAGTACTTC - TRBV9 - TRBJ2-7
CASSVGHTNTGELFF TGTGCCAGCAGCGTAGGACACACGAACACCGGGGAGCTGTTTTTT - TRBV9 - TRBJ2-2
CASSRRVYRYTDTQYF TGTGCCAGCAGCAGGAGGGTTTATCGGTACACAGATACGCAGTATTTT - TRBV5-4 - TRBJ2-3
CASSTRQGVLEYF TGTGCCAGCAGCACCAGACAGGGCGTCCTGGAGTACTTC few TRBV6-6 TRBD1 TRBJ2-7
CASSLTGGPYGYTF TGTGCCAGCAGCCTTACAGGGGGCCCCTATGGCTACACCTTC - TRBV3-1/TRBV3-2 TRBD1 TRBJ1-2
CASSVAGSLQETQYF TGTGCCAGCAGCGTAGCGGGGAGCCTCCAAGAGACCCAGTACTTC - TRBV9 - TRBJ2-5
CSVLSTEAFF TGCAGCGTTCTGAGCACTGAAGCTTTCTTT - TRBV29-1 - TRBJ1-1
CSVERGRNGYTF TGCAGCGTTGAGAGAGGGCGAAATGGCTACACCTTC once TRBV29-1 - TRBJ1-2
CASSLGGQSGNTIYF TGCGCCAGCAGCTTAGGGGGTCAGTCTGGAAACACCATATATTTT - TRBV5-1 - TRBJ1-3